Here is one T cell receptor beta chain with its context. The target antigen is unknown. Other nucleotide sequences from this sample produce the same CDR3. The sample belongs to a study of shared clonotypes between healthy human individuals. Points from the study as a whole: Generally, naive subsets came out with larger estimated richness than memory subsets. Researchers sampled only blood; tissue repertoires likely differ.

Per the study methods: There were no quality scores in the junction-only immunoSEQ sequences, so filtering differed. Here immunoSEQ multiplex PCR was the method, and the copy in TCRdb shows in-frame clones only, minus some. V and J calls and clone size come straight from that table; D and trimming were deduced from the DNA. In the table there are approximately 2.3 million clones, just over 90% of which are singletons. Looked up from germline, CDR1 is MNHEY and CDR2 is SVGAGI. The CDR3 is made up of 15 amino acids. V was pared by 0 bases and J by 2 bases, with 7 bases between. This sequence joins TRBV6-5 and TRBJ2-2, with D possibly being TRBD2 (6 bases). The sample was naive CD4+ T cells from PBMCs. The sample's subset: CD45RA+ positively selected. This clonotype was sampled from a young man in good health. Some clones in this sample may be carry-over from other donors' samples. The CDR3 DNA sequence: TGTGCCAGCAGTTACTCGGGGGGAAACACCGGGGAGCTGTTTTTT. Its translation: CASSYSGGNTGELFF.